The sequence of this T cell receptor beta chain was determined in a study of cytomegalovirus exposure and HLA in healthy donors. Overall study context: Assignment to the Caucasian-associated ancestry cluster applied to 81% of the 300 to 500 genotyped donors.

This clone was detected only a few times. Germline CDR1 SGHTA, CDR2 FQGNSA. This CDR3 is 16 amino acids long. V was cut by 6 bases and J by 0 bases, with 16 bases left in between. The PCR ran on 60 Vbeta and 13 Jbeta primers. Authors' analysis steps: In a later analysis, of 80 million or so unique beta chains, 9 million to 11 million appeared in at least two donors. The table came from immunoSEQ multiplex PCR; TCRdb's copy has only in-frame clones and leaves some out. For V, J and clone size, that table is used; D and trimming come from the DNA. The sample shows some 200,000 clones, about 13% of them seen only once.

The sample was PBMCs. The V and J genes are TRBV7-2 and TRBJ2-3; maybe TRBD2 (6 bases). The receptor was isolated from a middle-aged man in good health and CMV-seropositive. This CDR3 reads CASRGLLGVSTDTQYF. The CDR3 DNA sequence: TGTGCCAGCAGGGGACTTCTGGGCGTCAGCACAGATACGCAGTATTTT.